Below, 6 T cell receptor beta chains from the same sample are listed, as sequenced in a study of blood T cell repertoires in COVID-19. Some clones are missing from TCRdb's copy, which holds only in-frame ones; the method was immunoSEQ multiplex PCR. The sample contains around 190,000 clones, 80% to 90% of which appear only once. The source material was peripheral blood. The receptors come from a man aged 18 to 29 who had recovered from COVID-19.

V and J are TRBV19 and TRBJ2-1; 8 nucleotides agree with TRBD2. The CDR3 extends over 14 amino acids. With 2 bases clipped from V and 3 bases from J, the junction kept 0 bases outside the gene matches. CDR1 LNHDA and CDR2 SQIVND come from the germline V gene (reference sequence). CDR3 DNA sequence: TGTGCCAGTAGTATAACTAGCGGCTACAATGAGCAGTTCTTC. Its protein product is CASSITSGYNEQFF. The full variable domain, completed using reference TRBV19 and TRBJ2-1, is DGGITQSPKYLFRKEGQNVTLSCEQNLNHDAMYWYRQDPGQGLRLIYYSQIVNDFQKGDIAEGYSVSREKKESFPLTVTSAQKNPTAFYLCASSITSGYNEQFFGPGTRLTVL.

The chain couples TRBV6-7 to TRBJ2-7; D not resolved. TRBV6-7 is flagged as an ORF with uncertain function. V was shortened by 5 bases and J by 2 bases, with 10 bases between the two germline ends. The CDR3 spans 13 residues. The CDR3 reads CASSLRLAYEQYF. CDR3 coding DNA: TGTGCCAGCAGTCTACGTCTTGCCTACGAGCAGTACTTC.

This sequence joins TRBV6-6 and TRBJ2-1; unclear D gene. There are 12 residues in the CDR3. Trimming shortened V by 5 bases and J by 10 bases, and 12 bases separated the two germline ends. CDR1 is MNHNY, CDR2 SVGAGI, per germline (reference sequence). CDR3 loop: CASSRPRNEQFF. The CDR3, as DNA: TGTGCCAGCAGTCGACCGCGAAACGAGCAGTTCTTC.

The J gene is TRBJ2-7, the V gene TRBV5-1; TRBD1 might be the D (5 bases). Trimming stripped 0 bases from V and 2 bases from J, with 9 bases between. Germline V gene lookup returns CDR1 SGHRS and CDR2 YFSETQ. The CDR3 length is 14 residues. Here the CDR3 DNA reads TGCGCCAGCAGCTTGGATCAGGGTCCCTACGAGCAGTACTTC. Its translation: CASSLDQGPYEQYF.

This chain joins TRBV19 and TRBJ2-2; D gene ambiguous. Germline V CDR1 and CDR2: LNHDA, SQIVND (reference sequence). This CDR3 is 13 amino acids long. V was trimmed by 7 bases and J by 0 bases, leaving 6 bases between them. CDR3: CASNLANTGELFF. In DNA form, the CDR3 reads TGTGCCAGTAATTTAGCGAACACCGGGGAGCTGTTTTTT.

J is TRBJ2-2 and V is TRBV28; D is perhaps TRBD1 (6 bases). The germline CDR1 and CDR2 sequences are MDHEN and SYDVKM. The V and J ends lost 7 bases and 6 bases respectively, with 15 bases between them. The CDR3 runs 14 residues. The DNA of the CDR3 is TGTGCCAGCACCGATATGAGGACAGCCGGGGAGCTGTTTTTT. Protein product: CASTDMRTAGELFF.